The 23 T cell receptor beta chains given below trace back to one sample, sequenced in a study of control samples from healthy donors and cancer patients. The assay was immunoSEQ multiplex PCR, and TCRdb's table has in-frame clones only and misses some. The sample shows approximately 100,000 clones, almost 85% of them seen only once. Sequencing was done on a sample of blood. Every receptor here comes from a man aged 60 to 75 in good health.

This clone appeared a few times. The chain employs TRBV6-5 and TRBJ2-7, with D possibly TRBD2 on 5 matching bases. Germline values: CDR1 MNHEY, CDR2 SVGAGI. V was clipped by 6 bases and J by 5 bases, with 14 bases between them. This CDR3 has 13 amino acids. The CDR3 coding sequence is TGTGCCAGCAGAGAGACTAATAGGGACGAGCAGTACTTC. It encodes CASRETNRDEQYF.

The genes are TRBV5-1 and TRBJ2-5; D is perhaps TRBD1 or TRBD2 (5 bases each). Deletions cut 0 bases from V and 5 bases from J, with 8 bases between. This CDR3 contains 13 residues. CDR1 is SGHRS and CDR2 is YFSETQ in the germline V gene. The CDR3 loop reads CASSLAGTETQYF. CDR3 nucleotide sequence: TGCGCCAGCAGCTTGGCAGGGACGGAGACCCAGTACTTC.

This clone came up a few times. V is TRBV5-1 and J is TRBJ1-2, with TRBD1 matching 7 bases. Germline V lookup: CDR1 SGHRS, CDR2 YFSETQ. The CDR3 extends over 15 amino acids. Trimming cost V 4 bases and J 4 bases; bases outside gene matches: 10. In DNA form, the CDR3 reads TGCGCCAGCAGCCCGGACAGGCCGCTTGGCTATGGCTACACCTTC. It encodes CASSPDRPLGYGYTF.

The CDR3 nucleotides read TGTGCCAGTAGATATAGCAATCAGCCCCAGCATTTT. This translates into CASRYSNQPQHF. This chain uses TRBV19 with TRBJ1-5; D is unclear. The CDR3 has 12 residues. Deletions cut 6 bases from V and 0 bases from J, with 3 bases between. Germline lookup yields CDR1 LNHDA and CDR2 SQIVND (reference sequence).

This chain connects TRBV30 to TRBJ2-7, with 10 positions matching TRBD1. The CDR3 totals 15 residues. V shed 5 bases, J shed 4 bases, and the junction held 11 bases outside the gene matches. Germline CDR1 GTSNPN, CDR2 SVGIG (reference sequence). CDR3 in amino acids: CAWGGGQGNWYEQYF. The CDR3 DNA follows: TGTGCCTGGGGCGGGGGACAGGGGAATTGGTACGAGCAGTACTTC.

This clone was seen a single time. Its ends do not fully match the called genes, so a read error is possible. V and J are TRBV7-9 and TRBJ2-5; no clear D gene. The CDR3 is 13 residues long. CDR1 SEHNR and CDR2 FQNEAQ come from the germline V gene (reference sequence). CDR3 nucleotides: TGTGCCAGCAGCCAACCCTTTCCTGAGACACAGTACTTC. It encodes CASSQPFPETQYF.

The V gene is TRBV29-1, the J gene TRBJ2-7, with D perhaps matching TRBD1 (5 bases). Per germline, CDR1 SQVTM and CDR2 ANQGSEA. The CDR3 contains 13 residues. V was clipped by 0 bases and J by 0 bases, with 6 bases between them. As DNA, the CDR3 is TGCAGCGTTGAAGACAGGGCCTCCTACGAGCAGTACTTC. Protein sequence: CSVEDRASYEQYF.

The chain joins TRBV4-1 to TRBJ2-2, with 10 bases aligning to TRBD2. Germline V lookup: CDR1 MGHRA, CDR2 YSYEKL. With 7 bases clipped from V and 8 bases from J, the junction kept 16 bases outside the gene matches. CDR3 length: 17 amino acids. CDR3 DNA sequence: TGCGCCAGCACGCCCGCCTCGGCTAGCGGGAGTGGAGGGGAGCTGTTTTTT. Translating gives CASTPASASGSGGELFF.

The chain combines TRBV10-3 with TRBJ2-2; 9 positions match TRBD1. J was trimmed by 1 base and V by 4 bases; bases with no gene match: 7. This CDR3 comprises 17 residues. In germline, CDR1 is ENHRY, CDR2 SYGVKD. CDR3 protein: CAISAPGTGKNTGELFF. Written as DNA, the CDR3 is TGTGCCATCAGTGCCCCCGGGACAGGGAAGAACACCGGGGAGCTGTTTTTT.

V gene TRBV2 combines with J gene TRBJ2-3, with 10 bases aligning to TRBD2. The V gene end was trimmed by 1 base and the J gene end by 6 bases; junction bases not matched to a gene: 13. The germline V gene encodes CDR1 SNHLY and CDR2 FYNNEI. The CDR3 covers 18 residues. The CDR3 nucleotides are TGTGCCAGCAGTGAAGTAGTTAGGGTAGCGGGGGGCTTGGATACGCAGTATTTT. This gives the protein CASSEVVRVAGGLDTQYF.

The chain joins TRBV6-4 to TRBJ2-1, with TRBD2 identical over 12 bases. V gave up 6 bases and J gave up 8 bases; unmatched junction bases: 8. Germline V gives CDR1 MRHNA, CDR2 SNTAGT. CDR3 length: 15 amino acids. The CDR3 DNA reads as TGTGCCAGCAGCCCTACTAGCGGGGGGTTGGATGAGCAGTTCTTC. It specifies CASSPTSGGLDEQFF.

This chain uses TRBV5-1 with TRBJ2-1; TRBD2 matches at 8 bases. Germline CDR1 SGHRS, CDR2 YFSETQ. Trimming at V came to 0 bases and at J to 7 bases, leaving 3 bases not matched to a gene. The CDR3 loop spans 14 amino acids. In nucleotides, the CDR3 is TGCGCCAGCAGCTTGGGCGGGGGGAAAAATGAGCAGTTCTTC. It translates to CASSLGGGKNEQFF.

This clone has only one observation. This chain links TRBV4-1 with TRBJ1-5, with unresolved D. Germline lookup yields CDR1 MGHRA and CDR2 YSYEKL. The CDR3 has 15 amino acids. V was clipped by 1 base and J by 3 bases, with 10 bases between them. The CDR3 sequence: CASSQVSAANQPQHF. The CDR3 DNA sequence: TGCGCCAGCAGCCAAGTGTCGGCAGCCAATCAGCCCCAGCATTTT.

The chain uses TRBV10-2 and TRBJ1-5; D gene unclear. V was clipped by 10 bases and J by 3 bases, with 16 bases between them. The CDR3 is 14 residues long. Germline loops: CDR1 WSHSY, CDR2 SAAADI. CDR3 nucleotides: TGCGCCACCAACGAACGCTCGGTCAATCAGCCCCAGCATTTT. It codes for CATNERSVNQPQHF.

The gene calls are TRBV3-1 (or the pseudogene TRBV3-2) and TRBJ1-4; no clear D. The germline gives CDR1 LGHDT, CDR2 YNNKEL (reference sequence). V lost 2 bases and J 7 bases, leaving 11 bases between the germline ends. The CDR3 is 14 amino acids. CDR3 sequence (DNA): TGTGCCAGCAGCCAAAGGAGGTCTGGTGAAAAACTGTTTTTT. Translating gives CASSQRRSGEKLFF.

The chain is built from TRBV7-2 and TRBJ1-1; D gene uncertain. Trimming shortened V by 2 bases and J by 11 bases, and 18 bases separated the two germline ends. Germline loops: CDR1 SGHTA, CDR2 FQGNSA. CDR3 length: 14 residues. CDR3 region: CASSLSAVQKIAFF. The DNA of the CDR3 is TGTGCCAGCAGCTTATCAGCGGTTCAAAAAATCGCTTTCTTT. Full variable domain (rest looked up from reference TRBV7-2 and TRBJ1-1): GAGVSQSPSNKVTEKGKDVELRCDPISGHTALYWYRQSLGQGLEFLIYFQGNSAPDKSGLPSDRFSAERTGGSVSTLTIQRTQQEDSAVYLCASSLSAVQKIAFFGQGTRLTVV.

The V call is TRBV28, the J call TRBJ2-1; TRBD1 agrees at 10 bases. CDR1 and CDR2 (germline): MDHEN, SYDVKM. The CDR3 length is 15 residues. The J segment lost 4 bases and the V segment lost 8 bases, leaving 8 bases of the junction unmatched. The CDR3 loop reads CASGSTGQGYNEQFF. The CDR3 coding sequence is TGTGCCAGCGGCTCCACGGGACAGGGGTACAATGAGCAGTTCTTC. The full variable domain, its missing parts supplied by reference TRBV28 and TRBJ2-1, is DVKVTQSSRYLVKRTGEKVFLECVQDMDHENMFWYRQDPGLGLRLIYFSYDVKMKEKGDIPEGYSVSREKKERFSLILESASTNQTSMYLCASGSTGQGYNEQFFGPGTRLTVL.

The chain recombines TRBV7-9 with TRBJ2-7, with 10 bases lining up with TRBD1. J lost 3 bases, V lost 4 bases, and 15 bases had no gene match. CDR3 length: 18 residues. CDR1 is SEHNR and CDR2 is FQNEAQ in the germline V gene (reference sequence). CDR3 residues: CASSSSHPGQGGIYEQYF. In DNA form, the CDR3 reads TGTGCCAGCAGCTCCTCACACCCTGGACAGGGGGGGATCTACGAGCAGTACTTC.

The V call is TRBV6-6, the J call TRBJ1-1; weak D call: TRBD1 (5 bases). V lost 7 bases to trimming and J lost 5 bases, with 11 bases between them. This CDR3 is built from 12 residues. Per the germline V gene, CDR1 is MNHNY and CDR2 is SVGAGI (reference sequence). CDR3 DNA: TGTGCCAGCAAAACGGGGGGGACTGAAGCTTTCTTT. As protein: CASKTGGTEAFF.

The chain employs TRBV11-3 and TRBJ2-5; 9 nucleotides agree with TRBD2. Germline V CDR1 and CDR2: SGHNT, YENEEA. The CDR3 spans 16 residues. With V trimmed by 5 bases and J by 5 bases, 12 bases remained unmatched. The CDR3 DNA is TGTGCCAGCAGCCCGGGACTAGCACCACGGTGGGAGACCCAGTACTTC. Protein sequence: CASSPGLAPRWETQYF.

The CDR3 DNA follows: TGTGCCAGCAGCGTAGGCCAGGGGGCGAACTATGGCTACACCTTC. It yields the protein CASSVGQGANYGYTF. This chain joins TRBV9 and TRBJ1-2; TRBD1 aligns across 8 bases. CDR3 length: 15 residues. Trimming took 0 bases from V and 2 from J; bases not matched to a gene: 3. Per germline, CDR1 SGDLS and CDR2 YYNGEE.

The chain links TRBV6-1 to TRBJ2-3; maybe TRBD2 (6 bases). Germline V gene sequence: CDR1 MNHNS, CDR2 SASEGT. V was pared by 3 bases and J by 4 bases, with 14 bases between. There are 15 residues in the CDR3. The CDR3 DNA follows: TGTGCCAGCAGTGACGGCGGGACCGGGGCAGATACGCAGTATTTT. Amino acids: CASSDGGTGADTQYF.

The rearrangement links TRBV4-1 to TRBJ1-1; D not resolved. Trimming shortened V by 6 bases and J by 4 bases, and 12 bases separated the two germline ends. This CDR3 has 13 amino acids. Germline CDR1 and CDR2: MGHRA and YSYEKL. The CDR3 sequence: CASRPLDTTEAFF. CDR3 DNA sequence: TGCGCCAGCAGGCCGTTGGATACCACTGAAGCTTTCTTT.